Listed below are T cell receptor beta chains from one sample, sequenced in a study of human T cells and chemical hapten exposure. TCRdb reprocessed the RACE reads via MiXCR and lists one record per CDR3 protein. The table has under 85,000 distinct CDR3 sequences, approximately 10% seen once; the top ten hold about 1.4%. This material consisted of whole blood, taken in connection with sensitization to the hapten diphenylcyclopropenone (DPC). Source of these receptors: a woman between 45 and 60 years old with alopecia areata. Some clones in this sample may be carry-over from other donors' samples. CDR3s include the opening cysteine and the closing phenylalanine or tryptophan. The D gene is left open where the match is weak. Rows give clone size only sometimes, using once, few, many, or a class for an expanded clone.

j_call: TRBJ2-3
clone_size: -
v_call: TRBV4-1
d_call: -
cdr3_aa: CASQMRLTDTQYF
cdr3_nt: TGCGCCAGCCAGATGAGATTAACAGATACGCAGTATTTT

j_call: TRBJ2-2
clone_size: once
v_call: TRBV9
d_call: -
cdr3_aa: CASSVSATGELFF
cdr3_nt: TGTGCCAGCAGCGTAAGCGCCACCGGGGAGCTGTTTTTT

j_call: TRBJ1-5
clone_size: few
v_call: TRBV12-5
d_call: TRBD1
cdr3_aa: CASGPGQGAGQPQHF
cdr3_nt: TGTGCTAGTGGACCGGGACAGGGGGCCGGTCAGCCCCAGCATTTT

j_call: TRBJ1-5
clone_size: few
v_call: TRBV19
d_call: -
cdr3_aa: CASSIPRQVAYSNQPQHF
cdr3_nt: TGTGCCAGTAGTATCCCTCGACAGGTCGCGTATAGCAATCAGCCCCAGCATTTT

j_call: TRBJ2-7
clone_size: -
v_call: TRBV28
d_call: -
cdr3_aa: CASSPDPREQYF
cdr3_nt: TGTGCCAGCAGTCCGGACCCGAGGGAGCAGTACTTC

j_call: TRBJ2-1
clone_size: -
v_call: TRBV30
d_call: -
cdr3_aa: CAWTGTSYNEQFF
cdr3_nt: TGTGCCTGGACCGGGACCTCCTACAATGAGCAGTTCTTC

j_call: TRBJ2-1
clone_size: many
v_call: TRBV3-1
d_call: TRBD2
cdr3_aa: CASSPPTSGRSNEQFF
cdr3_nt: TGTGCCAGCAGCCCTCCTACTAGCGGGAGAAGCAATGAGCAGTTCTTC

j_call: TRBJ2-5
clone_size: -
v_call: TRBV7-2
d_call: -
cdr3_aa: CASSAYDETQYF
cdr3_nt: TGTGCCAGCAGCGCTTACGATGAGACCCAGTACTTC

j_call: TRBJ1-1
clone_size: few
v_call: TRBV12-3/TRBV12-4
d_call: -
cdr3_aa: CASSHWGTPRTEAFF
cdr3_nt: TGTGCCAGCAGTCATTGGGGGACCCCAAGGACTGAAGCTTTCTTT

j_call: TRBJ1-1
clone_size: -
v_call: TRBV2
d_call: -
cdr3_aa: CASRRIQGGTTEAFF
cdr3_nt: TGTGCCAGCAGGCGGATACAGGGTGGGACCACTGAAGCTTTCTTT

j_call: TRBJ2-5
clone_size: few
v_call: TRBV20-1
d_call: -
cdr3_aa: CSAKQPTDLTQETQYF
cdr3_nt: TGCAGTGCTAAACAGCCGACTGACCTAACCCAAGAGACCCAGTACTTC

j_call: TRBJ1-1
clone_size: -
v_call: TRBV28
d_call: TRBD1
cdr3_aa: CASRMGQGAFF
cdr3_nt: TGTGCCAGCAGGATGGGACAGGGAGCTTTCTTT

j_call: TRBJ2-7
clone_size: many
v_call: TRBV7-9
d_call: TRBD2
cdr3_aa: CASSLTSGNSEQYF
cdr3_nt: TGTGCCAGCAGCTTAACTAGCGGGAACTCCGAGCAGTACTTC

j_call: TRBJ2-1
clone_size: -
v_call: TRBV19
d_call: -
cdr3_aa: CASSIGPPGSSYNEQFF
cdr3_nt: TGTGCCAGTAGTATAGGCCCCCCCGGGAGCTCCTACAATGAGCAGTTCTTC

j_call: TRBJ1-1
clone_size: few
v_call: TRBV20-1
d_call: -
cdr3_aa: CSARVSGNRGNTEAFF
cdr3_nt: TGCAGTGCTAGAGTATCGGGTAATAGGGGGAACACTGAAGCTTTCTTT

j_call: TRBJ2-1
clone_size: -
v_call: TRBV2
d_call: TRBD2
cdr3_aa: CASRLAAYDEQFF
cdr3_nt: TGTGCCAGCAGACTAGCGGCCTACGATGAGCAGTTCTTC

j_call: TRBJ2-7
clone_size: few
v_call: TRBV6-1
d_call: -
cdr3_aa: CASTSGDRTYEQYF
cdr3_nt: TGTGCCAGCACCTCCGGCGACAGGACCTACGAGCAGTACTTC

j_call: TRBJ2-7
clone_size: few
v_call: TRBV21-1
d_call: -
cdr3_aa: CASSKTIFYEQYF
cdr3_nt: TGTGCCAGCAGCAAGACTATCTTCTACGAGCAGTACTTC

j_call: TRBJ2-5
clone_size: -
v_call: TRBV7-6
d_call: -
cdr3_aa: CASSPDGGRETQYF
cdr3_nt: TGTGCCAGCAGCCCCGACGGAGGGCGAGAGACCCAGTACTTC

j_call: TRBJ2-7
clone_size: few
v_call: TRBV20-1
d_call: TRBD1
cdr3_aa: CSAGRGQGAYEQYF
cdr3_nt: TGCAGTGCTGGTCGAGGACAGGGGGCCTACGAGCAGTACTTC

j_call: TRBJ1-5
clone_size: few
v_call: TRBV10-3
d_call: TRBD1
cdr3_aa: CAISETGTENQPQHF
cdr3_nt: TGTGCCATCAGTGAGACAGGGACAGAAAATCAGCCCCAGCATTTT

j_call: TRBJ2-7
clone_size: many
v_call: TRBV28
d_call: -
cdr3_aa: CASIGKNSYEQYF
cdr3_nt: TGTGCCAGCATCGGAAAAAACTCCTACGAGCAGTACTTC

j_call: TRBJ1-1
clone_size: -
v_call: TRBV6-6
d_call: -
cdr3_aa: CASSYSRAEAFF
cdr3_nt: TGTGCCAGCAGTTACTCCCGGGCTGAAGCTTTCTTT

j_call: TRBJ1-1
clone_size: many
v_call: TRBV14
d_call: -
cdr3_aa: CASSQVLGDTEAFF
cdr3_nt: TGTGCCAGCAGCCAAGTCCTCGGTGACACTGAAGCTTTCTTT

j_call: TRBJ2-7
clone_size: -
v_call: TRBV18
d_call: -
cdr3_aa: CASSPLPWYEQYF
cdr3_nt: TGTGCCAGCTCGCCCCTACCTTGGTACGAGCAGTACTTC

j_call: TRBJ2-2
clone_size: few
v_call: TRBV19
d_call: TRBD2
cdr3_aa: CASTRGGRAVGELFF
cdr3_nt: TGTGCCAGTACCCGGGGCGGGAGGGCCGTCGGGGAGCTGTTTTTT

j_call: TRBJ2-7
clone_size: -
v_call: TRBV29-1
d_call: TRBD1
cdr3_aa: CSVEGQGKQYF
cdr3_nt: TGCAGCGTTGAAGGACAGGGGAAGCAGTACTTC

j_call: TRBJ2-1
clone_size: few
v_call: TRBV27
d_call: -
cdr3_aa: CASSFLARNNEQFF
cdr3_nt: TGTGCCAGCAGTTTCCTAGCGAGGAACAATGAGCAGTTCTTC

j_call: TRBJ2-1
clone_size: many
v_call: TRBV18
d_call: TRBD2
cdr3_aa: CASSPPGTRLTSYNEQFF
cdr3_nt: TGTGCCAGCTCACCCCCCGGGACTAGGCTTACCTCCTACAATGAGCAGTTCTTC

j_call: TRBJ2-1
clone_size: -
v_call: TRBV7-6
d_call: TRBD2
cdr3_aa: CASRPAGGPYNEQFF
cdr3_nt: TGTGCCAGCAGGCCTGCGGGAGGGCCCTACAATGAGCAGTTCTTC

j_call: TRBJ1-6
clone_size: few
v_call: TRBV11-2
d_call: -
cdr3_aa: CASSPRDFSPLHF
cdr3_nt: TGTGCCAGCAGCCCCCGGGACTTTTCACCCCTCCACTTT

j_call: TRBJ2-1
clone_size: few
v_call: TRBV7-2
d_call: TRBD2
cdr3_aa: CASSLPQALAGVGEQFF
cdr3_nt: TGTGCCAGCAGCTTACCCCAGGCCCTAGCGGGAGTCGGGGAGCAGTTCTTC

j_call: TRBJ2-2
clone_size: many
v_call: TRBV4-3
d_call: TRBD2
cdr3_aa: CASSQETLLTSANTGELFF
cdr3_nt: TGCGCCAGCAGCCAAGAAACCCTACTTACTAGCGCCAACACCGGGGAGCTGTTTTTT

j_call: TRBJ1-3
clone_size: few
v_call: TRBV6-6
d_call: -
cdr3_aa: CASSYSTSDGNTIYF
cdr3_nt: TGTGCCAGCAGTTACTCTACATCGGATGGAAACACCATATATTTT

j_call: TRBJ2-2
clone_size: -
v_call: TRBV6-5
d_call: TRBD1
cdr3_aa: CASRIMTGVNTGELFF
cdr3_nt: TGTGCCAGCAGAATAATGACAGGGGTGAACACCGGGGAGCTGTTTTTT